The following is a T cell receptor (beta chain) sequence with its context. Its antigen is undetermined. These data are taken from a study of post-analysis software for immune sequencing data. Study-wide points: With TRBV5-6, TRBV5-1 and TRBV20-1 included, about five TRBV segments were more frequent in patients than in controls.

This CDR3 has 14 residues. The germline V and J ends were trimmed by 2 bases and 3 bases, with 10 bases remaining between them. Germline V gives CDR1 SEHNR, CDR2 FQNEAQ (reference sequence). TCR beta cDNA libraries had unique molecular identifiers. TCRdb fed the PCR reads into MiXCR, producing one record per CDR3 protein. The sample lists around 770,000 distinct CDR3 sequences, around 46% occurring once. The sequence derives from a girl under 18 with multiple sclerosis. Sequencing was performed on blood. The V and J genes are TRBV7-9 and TRBJ2-5; D not resolved. The CDR3 spells CASSLFAGEETQYF. The CDR3 region has the DNA TGTGCCAGCAGCTTATTCGCCGGAGAAGAGACCCAGTACTTC.